One sample yielded the 11 T cell receptor beta chains listed below, sequenced in a study of T-cell reconstitution after alpha-beta-depleted transplantation in children. The TCRbeta library was prepared with unique molecular identifiers. TCRdb fed the PCR reads into MiXCR, producing one record per CDR3 protein. The sample lists roughly 500,000 distinct CDR3 sequences; about 30% were seen once. Sample: PBMCs from the stem cell graft donor, taken from the stem cell graft. All receptors derive from a human donor who donated a stem cell graft to a child with aplastic anemia.

The chain joins TRBV20-1 to TRBJ2-7; 13 bases align to TRBD2. Germline V gene data show CDR1 as DFQATT and CDR2 as SNEGSKA (reference sequence). CDR3 length: 18 residues. V lost 2 bases, J lost 0 bases, and 10 bases stayed unmatched. This CDR3 reads CSARPPPGTSGTSYEQYF. CDR3 sequence (DNA): TGCAGTGCTAGACCTCCCCCCGGGACTAGCGGGACCTCCTACGAGCAGTACTTC.

A remark on this clonotype: An end of the junction differs from the germline gene, which may be a read error. The genes are TRBV4-1 and TRBJ2-5, with D possibly TRBD2 on 5 matching bases. The CDR3 runs to 13 residues. From germline, CDR1 is MGHRA and CDR2 YSYEKL. In DNA, the CDR3 is TGCGCCAGCAGCCGCGATTGGGGAGAGACCCATTACTTC. As protein: CASSRDWGETHYF.

This clonotype has a count of ten or more. The chain links TRBV29-1 to TRBJ1-2, with D perhaps matching TRBD1 (5 bases). Trimming stripped 6 bases from V and 0 bases from J, with 14 bases between. Germline lookup yields CDR1 SQVTM and CDR2 ANQGSEA. The CDR3 covers 14 residues. The CDR3, as DNA: TGCAGCGTCGAGCCGGGGGGGACTAACTATGGCTACACCTTC. Amino acid sequence: CSVEPGGTNYGYTF.

There are a few counts of this clonotype. The gene calls are TRBV10-3 and TRBJ2-5, with TRBD2 matching over 7 bases. This CDR3 is built from 12 residues. After removal of 6 bases from V and 5 bases from J, the junction contained 3 bases not matched to a gene. Germline loops: CDR1 ENHRY, CDR2 SYGVKD. For the CDR3, the DNA is TGTGCCATCAGCAGCGGGGCGGAGACCCAGTACTTC. Translating it yields CAISSGAETQYF.

The rearrangement uses TRBV12-3 or TRBV12-4 and TRBJ1-2; D gene unclear. V lost 2 bases, J lost 0 bases, and 10 bases lay in between. This CDR3 has 15 residues. CDR3 coding DNA: TGTGCCAGCAGTTTAATCGAGTACCCTAACTATGGCTACACCTTC. It translates to CASSLIEYPNYGYTF.

The J gene is TRBJ2-7, the V gene TRBV13; D tentatively reads TRBD1 or TRBD2 (5 bases each). Germline V gene data show CDR1 as PRHDT and CDR2 as FYEKMQ (reference sequence). V gave up 6 bases and J gave up 1 base, with 16 bases separating them. This CDR3 spans 15 amino acids. CDR3 in amino acids: CASSTGRGLSYEQYF. The CDR3 region has the DNA TGTGCCAGCAGTACAGGACGGGGTTTATCCTACGAGCAGTACTTC.

This clonotype has only a few counts. This chain links TRBV6-1 with TRBJ1-2, with D tentatively TRBD1 (6 bases). Germline-derived CDR1 and CDR2 are MNHNS and SASEGT. The V end lost 5 bases, the J end lost 8 bases, and 24 bases lay between the germline ends. The CDR3 consists of 16 residues. The CDR3 bases are TGTGCCAGCAGTCCCGGGGGGGCGGGACGCTTACCGGGCTACACCTTC. Residues: CASSPGGAGRLPGYTF.

This clonotype was counted ten times or more. This rearrangement joins TRBV12-3 or TRBV12-4 to TRBJ1-2; D might be TRBD1 (6 bases). Trimming pared 5 bases from V and 5 bases from J, leaving 18 bases between. This CDR3 has 15 residues. CDR3 residues: CASSPTGGARYGYTF. As DNA, the CDR3 is TGTGCCAGCAGTCCCACGGGGGGCGCACGGTATGGCTACACCTTC.

In its sample, this clonotype was seen a few times. The chain carries TRBV11-2 and TRBJ2-5; D is unresolved. The V end was cut by 1 base, the J end by 4 bases, with 13 bases between. This CDR3 is built from 15 residues. From germline, CDR1 is SGHAT and CDR2 FQNNGV. CDR3 amino acids: CASSLGQIKAETQYF. The CDR3 coding sequence is TGTGCCAGCAGCTTAGGGCAGATTAAAGCAGAGACCCAGTACTTC.

The rearrangement uses TRBV3-1 and TRBJ1-1; D is unclear. The V and J ends lost 3 bases and 8 bases respectively, with 7 bases between them. CDR1 LGHDT and CDR2 YNNKEL come from the germline V gene (reference sequence). The CDR3 spans 11 residues. The CDR3 DNA reads TGTGCCAGCAGCCATACAGAAGAAGCTTTCTTT. Its protein product is CASSHTEEAFF.

The J gene is TRBJ2-3, the V gene TRBV5-6; D possibly uses TRBD1 or TRBD2 (6 bases each). Germline CDR1 reads SGHDT; CDR2 reads YYEEEE. This CDR3 contains 17 residues. With 4 bases removed from V and 3 bases from J, the gap between germline ends came to 21 bases. The CDR3 loop reads CASSPRVGGPRTDTQYF. CDR3 coding DNA: TGTGCCAGCAGCCCAAGGGTTGGGGGGCCGAGGACAGATACGCAGTATTTT.